This entry features one TCR beta chain sequence. The source of the sample is a study of blood T cell repertoires in COVID-19. Study-level background: The United States, Italy and Spain supplied acute and convalescent COVID-19 samples. PBMCs, B-cell-depleted T cells, or T cells provided the cDNA or gDNA that made up the material.

The V gene end was trimmed by 4 bases and the J gene end by 5 bases; junction bases not matched to a gene: 5. This CDR3 contains 14 residues. CDR1 is MGHDK, CDR2 SYGVNS, per germline. Sequenced by immunoSEQ multiplex PCR; TCRdb stores in-frame clones only, minus some. This table has fewer than 250,000 clones, 84% appearing once. Participants were aged about 18 to 90 years from approximately 23 US areas. Up to 2 weeks before entering the study, exposed participants had met a COVID-19 case. The source material was PBMCs or T cells enriched from blood (not recorded which). This receptor was taken from a woman aged 30 to 39 who had been exposed to COVID-19. The chain links TRBV25-1 to TRBJ1-1, with TRBD1 matching over 9 bases. The CDR3 DNA reads TGTGCCAGCAGTGTTACAGGGGGCAAGACTGAAGCTTTCTTT. Its protein is CASSVTGGKTEAFF. The whole variable domain, filled in from reference TRBV25-1 and TRBJ1-1, reads EADIYQTPRYLVIGTGKKITLECSQTMGHDKMYWYQQDPGMELHLIHYSYGVNSTEKGDLSSESTVSRIRTEHFPLTLESARPSHTSQYLCASSVTGGKTEAFFGQGTRLTVV.